The clone carrying this T cell receptor (beta chain) has only one observation. Its target is unknown. One junction end disagrees with the germline gene, perhaps due to a read error. The data derive from a study of identical twins. A universal primer site was created by template switching, with the cDNA bearing unique molecular identifiers. TCRdb independently ran MiXCR on the 5' RACE reads; one entry per CDR3 protein. The sample shows under 350,000 distinct CDR3 sequences, nearly 9.5% of them seen only once. The CDR3 length is 10 residues. Germline values: CDR1 SGHTS, CDR2 YDEGEE. Whole-study results and caveats: Insertions were fewer in abundant cord blood beta clonotypes, whereas memory repertoires showed none of this pattern.

These data were likewise used in another study, on yellow fever vaccine responses in identical twins. As that study records: Reportedly, twins showed a vaccine T cell response that looked partly convergent and partly personalized.

This receptor was obtained from a woman aged 18 to 35 in good health. Sequencing input: CD8+ T cells sorted from blood. This rearrangement joins TRBV5-8 to TRBJ2-7; D gene ambiguous. CDR3 sequence reads: CAISPWKQYF. CDR3 DNA sequence: TGTGCCATCAGCCCCTGGAAGCAGTACTTC.